The text below deals with one TCR beta chain. The clone's antigen remains unknown. No much larger clone exists at a distance of one base, and base qualities are not known. TCRbeta CDR3 regions were amplified from genomic DNA using the immunoSEQ Assay, a bias-controlled multiplex PCR. Turning to the authors' computational methods: Nucleated cell counts per sample were estimated from amplification of reference gene primers within the assay. To quantify the absolute abundance of each unique TCRbeta CDR3 rearrangement, sequence reads were collapsed and filtered. For each sample, productive Simpson clonality was calculated by taking the square root of Simpson's diversity index across productive rearrangements. Drawn from immuneACCESS, this table holds only the in-frame rearrangements with V and J called that TCRdb kept. Clones are partly lost; checked studies trace under half to an unresolved V gene and leave the rest unexplained. That table gives V, J and clone size, and the DNA gave D and trimming. The sample table records around 250,000 clones; about 80% of these occur just once. The top ten constitute around 7.8% of the sample.

There are 15 amino acids in the CDR3, from cysteine to phenylalanine inclusive. Just CDR3 DNA is preserved here, 45 bases in frame from base 1. Unmatched junction bases come to 6, with V trimmed by 7 bases and J by 0 bases. CDR1 MNHEY and CDR2 SVGAGI were looked up in the germline V gene. Collaborating institutions collected whole blood in K2EDTA tubes following their own protocols. Collaborator samples were shipped for TCRbeta analysis as frozen whole blood, isolated PBMCs, or DNA extracted from either sample type. These data belong to a study of blood T cell repertoires in COVID-19 (dated by TCRdb to 2020 to 2022). For the study in its entirety: Collaborator samples came from the United States, Italy and Spain and covered acute and convalescent phases of COVID-19. The repertoires were released in a freely available public database meant as a resource for research on the immune response to SARS-CoV-2. Sample metadata almost always included a de-identified subject ID, COVID-19 status, age in years and sex. Where available, HLA class I and class II types were obtained from metadata supplied by the sample provider rather than from assay-based typing. The prospective study material was composed of cDNA or gDNA derived from T cells, B-cell-depleted T cells, or PBMCs. Deeply sampled blood TCRbeta repertoires from subjects exposed to, actively infected with, or recovered from COVID-19 were included in the dataset. The samples were drawn from two sources: the first 160 participants of the ongoing ImmuneRACE study, and about 1,300 subjects contributed by 6 global collaborators.

The investigation overall reported the following: The amount of clinical and demographic metadata varied by source and participant and was provided uncurated.

The sequence was collected from a human donor in a cohort sampled during active COVID-19. In this chain, TRBV6-5 is recombined with TRBJ1-3; the junction holds 7 bases that match TRBD1. The sequencing sample was made of peripheral blood. CDR3 loop: CASKPTGVSGNTIYF. The DNA sequence is as follows: TGTGCCAGCAAGCCAACAGGGGTCTCTGGAAACACCATATATTTT.